This TCR beta chain was identified during a study of CD8+CD57+ T cells in acquired aplastic anemia. Overall study: Isolated CD4+ and CD8+ cells, once sorted, yielded DNA averaging about 3.4 ug. The study's findings and limits: Patients and controls were found to share over 25 CD8+ CDR3 sequences. Patients and healthy controls showed no significant CD8+ Simpson's diversity difference.

In regard to this clonotype: The antigen is undetermined.

V lost 6 bases and J 4 bases, leaving 16 bases between the germline ends. The germline CDR1 and CDR2 sequences are MNHNS and SASEGT. The CDR3 spans 15 residues. CDR3 and TCR beta VDJ profiling relied on genomic DNA as the template. Each CDR3 protein gets one entry after TCRdb re-called the reads with MiXCR. The sample records some 45,000 distinct CDR3 sequences, 65% to 70% being singletons. Specimen: sorted CD4+, CD8+, or CD8+CD57+ T cells (not recorded which) from PBMCs. The clonotype was recovered from a human donor in good health, serving as a control. The V gene is TRBV6-1, the J gene TRBJ1-5; D not certain. CDR3 loop: CASRQSPNGNQPQHF. The DNA of the CDR3 is TGTGCCAGCAGACAGTCTCCTAACGGGAATCAGCCCCAGCATTTT.